This T cell receptor beta chain was sequenced for a study of cytomegalovirus exposure and HLA in healthy donors. Across the whole study: From HLA-typed donors, an early data release held about 92 million unique TCRs. Study outcomes and limitations: In vitro data verified three CMV-associated chains as specific for CMV antigens.

PCR was performed using 60 Vbeta and 13 Jbeta primers. Sequencing was performed with immunoSEQ multiplex PCR; in TCRdb, only in-frame clones are kept and a portion is missing. Here the sample spans some 150,000 clones, about four fifths being singletons. As concerns this clone: The antigen is unknown.

The sequenced sample consisted of PBMCs. The receptor was derived from a woman in her 50s in good health and CMV-seronegative.

CDR3 residues: CASSENGDRGYTF. CDR3 DNA sequence: TGTGCCAGCAGTGAGAATGGAGACCGTGGCTACACCTTC. This sequence joins TRBV6-1 and TRBJ1-2; D call uncertain. CDR1 MNHNS and CDR2 SASEGT come from the germline V gene. This CDR3 contains 13 residues. The V and J ends lost 3 bases and 7 bases respectively, with 12 bases between them.